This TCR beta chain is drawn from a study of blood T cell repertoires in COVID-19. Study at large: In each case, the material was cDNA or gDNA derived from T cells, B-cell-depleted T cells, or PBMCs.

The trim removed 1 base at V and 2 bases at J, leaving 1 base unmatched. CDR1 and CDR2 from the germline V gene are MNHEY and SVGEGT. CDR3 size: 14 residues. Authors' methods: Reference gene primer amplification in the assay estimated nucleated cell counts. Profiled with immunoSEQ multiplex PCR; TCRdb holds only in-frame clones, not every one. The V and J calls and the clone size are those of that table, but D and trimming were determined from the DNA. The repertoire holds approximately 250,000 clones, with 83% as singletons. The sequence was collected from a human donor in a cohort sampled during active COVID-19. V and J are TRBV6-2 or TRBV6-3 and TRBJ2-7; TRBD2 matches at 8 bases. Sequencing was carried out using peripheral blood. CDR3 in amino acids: CASSYLAGTYEQYF. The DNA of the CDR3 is TGTGCCAGCAGTTACTTAGCGGGAACCTACGAGCAGTACTTC.